The rows below give T cell receptor beta chains drawn from one sample of a study of blood T cells in healthy people across ages. One entry per CDR3 protein, called by TCRdb with MiXCR from the 5' RACE reads. The table shows some 640,000 distinct CDR3 sequences, with about 28% occurring only once. Sequencing was carried out using blood. Receptors were obtained from a woman over 75 in good health. The CDR3 runs from the conserved cysteine through the conserved F or W. A D gene is named only where the DNA matches it firmly. Clone sizes are given selectively: once, few, many, or a class where the clone is expanded.

TRBV20-1,TRBJ1-5,TRBD1,many,TGCAGTGCTGACAGGGGTAGCAATCAGCCCCAGCATTTT,CSADRGSNQPQHF
TRBV20-1,TRBJ2-2,TRBD2,few,TGCAGTGCTAGCCGACTAGCGGGGGATTTGAACACCGGGGAGCTGTTTTTT,CSASRLAGDLNTGELFF
TRBV4-2,TRBJ1-1,TRBD1,many,TGTGCCAGCAGCCACGGGACAGCCTCCACTGAAGCTTTCTTT,CASSHGTASTEAFF
TRBV27,TRBJ1-1,TRBD1,few,TGTGCCAGCAGTTTATCGACGACAGGGACTGAAGCTTTCTTT,CASSLSTTGTEAFF
TRBV7-7,TRBJ2-1,TRBD1,few,TGTGCTAGCAGCTTGGGGGACAGGGGAGGTGAGGAGACCCAGTTCTTC,CASSLGDRGGEETQFF
TRBV7-9,TRBJ2-1,TRBD2,many,TGTGCCAGCAGCGCCGGGACTAGCGGCTACAATGAGCAGTTCTTC,CASSAGTSGYNEQFF
TRBV20-1,TRBJ1-1,-,few,TGCAGTGCTAGAGATCTCTACACTGAAGCTTTCTTT,CSARDLYTEAFF
TRBV18,TRBJ1-6,TRBD1,-,TGTGCCAGCTCACCTCGCGACAGGGAGGTTTCACCCCTCCACTTT,CASSPRDREVSPLHF
TRBV12-3/TRBV12-4,TRBJ2-3,TRBD1,-,TGTGTCAGCAGTTTTCGGGGACAGGGTGCAGATACGCAGTATTTT,CVSSFRGQGADTQYF
TRBV4-3,TRBJ2-3,-,-,TGCGCCAGCAGCCAAGAATGGAACTTAGCGACTAGCACAGATACGCAGTATTTT,CASSQEWNLATSTDTQYF
TRBV6-5,TRBJ2-7,-,many,TGTGCCAGCAGCTCCCTCGCCGATGGGGATCCGGTCGAGCAGTACTTC,CASSSLADGDPVEQYF
TRBV10-3,TRBJ2-7,TRBD1,-,TGTGCCAGTCTACCGGGACAGGGTTTTGAGGAGCAGTACTTC,CASLPGQGFEEQYF
TRBV7-2,TRBJ2-5,-,-,TGTGCCAGCAGCTTAGGGCAGATGGAGACCCAGTACTTC,CASSLGQMETQYF
TRBV6-6,TRBJ1-5,TRBD1,few,TGTGCCAGCAGTTATGGACAGGCGACCAATCAGCCCCAGCATTTT,CASSYGQATNQPQHF
TRBV11-1,TRBJ1-1,-,few,TGTGCCAGCACCTTAAAAGTGGGCACTGAAGCTTTCTTT,CASTLKVGTEAFF
TRBV30,TRBJ1-1,-,-,TGTGCCTGGGACCAGGAGCGAAGGACCACAGGTGAAGCTTTCTTT,CAWDQERRTTGEAFF
TRBV20-1,TRBJ1-5,-,many,TGCAGTGCTCGTGGGACGTGGGATCAGCCCCAGCATTTT,CSARGTWDQPQHF
TRBV2,TRBJ2-7,-,-,TGTGCCAGCAGTGAACAGAGTAGCTCCTACGAGCAGTACTTC,CASSEQSSSYEQYF
TRBV28,TRBJ1-4,-,few,TGTGCCAGCCGTGAGGCAGGGGTCGCTAATGAAAAACTGTTTTTT,CASREAGVANEKLFF
TRBV29-1,TRBJ2-2,-,many,TGCAGCGTTGATCAGACAGGGAACACCGGGGAGCTGTTTTTT,CSVDQTGNTGELFF
TRBV3-1,TRBJ1-5,TRBD1,few,TGTGCCAGCAGCCAACAGGGGGCAAGCAATCAGCCCCAGCATTTT,CASSQQGASNQPQHF
TRBV7-2,TRBJ1-5,TRBD1,many,TGTGCCAGCAGCTCCTACAGGGGAGGCAATCAGCCCCAGCATTTT,CASSSYRGGNQPQHF
TRBV5-1,TRBJ1-1,-,many,TGCGCCAGCAGCTTGACTGGACGGCCTAGGGGTAACACTGAAGCTTTCTTT,CASSLTGRPRGNTEAFF
TRBV7-3,TRBJ1-1,-,-,TGTGCCAGCAGCCTAACAGGAGGGGGGATCATGAACACTGAAGCTTTCTTT,CASSLTGGGIMNTEAFF
TRBV20-1,TRBJ2-1,-,-,TGCAGTGCTAGAGAGGGGTGGGATGAGCAGTTCTTC,CSAREGWDEQFF
TRBV7-9,TRBJ2-3,TRBD2,-,TGTGCCAGCAGCTTCGGGACTAGCGGGAGGAAGAGCACAGATACGCAGTATTTT,CASSFGTSGRKSTDTQYF
TRBV7-7,TRBJ2-5,-,many,TGTGCCAGCAGTCCCGACAACCAAGAGACCCAGTACTTC,CASSPDNQETQYF
TRBV6-1,TRBJ2-5,TRBD2,once,TGTGCCAGCAGTGAACGGGGGGAGACCCAGTCCTTC,CASSERGETQSF
TRBV30,TRBJ2-3,-,-,TGTGCCTGGACTAGTGACTCAGATACGCAGTATTTT,CAWTSDSDTQYF
TRBV30,TRBJ1-5,TRBD1,few,TGTGCCTGGAGTAGGACAGGGGGCTCTCAGCCCCAGCATTTT,CAWSRTGGSQPQHF
TRBV7-2,TRBJ2-3,TRBD2,-,TGTGCCAGCAGCTCAAGGACTAGCGGCGATACGCAGTATTTT,CASSSRTSGDTQYF
TRBV30,TRBJ1-6,TRBD1,many,TGTGCCTGGATGTCACAGGGGAATTCACCCCTCCACTTT,CAWMSQGNSPLHF
TRBV20-1,TRBJ2-7,-,many,TGCAGTGCTAGAGACCGGATGATTCAGCAGTACTTC,CSARDRMIQQYF
TRBV9,TRBJ2-5,-,many,TGTGCCAGCAGCGGGCCCCGACAAGAGACCCAGTACTTC,CASSGPRQETQYF
TRBV19,TRBJ2-7,TRBD2,few,TGTGCCAGTAGAGAACGGGGGGGCCTGTACGAACAGTACTTC,CASRERGGLYEQYF
TRBV20-1,TRBJ2-5,TRBD1,many,TGCAGTGCTAGACGACCGGGACAGGGTTTGGAGACCCAGTACTTC,CSARRPGQGLETQYF
TRBV7-9,TRBJ1-2,-,many,TGTGCCAGCAGCACGACCGGGACGGCATATGGCTACACCTTC,CASSTTGTAYGYTF
TRBV24-1,TRBJ2-3,-,-,TGTGCCACCAGATCAGGGGTGGGGGTCGCAGATACGCAGTATTTT,CATRSGVGVADTQYF
TRBV20-1,TRBJ2-1,-,-,TGCAGTGCTTCCCGGGGTAGCAGAGAGACCCAGTTCTTC,CSASRGSRETQFF
TRBV25-1,TRBJ1-3,-,once,TGTGCCAGCAGTGATCGGGGCCTCTCTGGAAACACCATATATTTT,CASSDRGLSGNTIYF
TRBV27,TRBJ2-7,-,-,TGTGCCAGCAGGTTAACACTCTCCTACGAGCAGTACTTC,CASRLTLSYEQYF
TRBV7-2,TRBJ1-6,TRBD1,many,TGTGCCAGCAGCTTAGGAAGGGGACAGGGGCCCTATTCACCCCTCCACTTT,CASSLGRGQGPYSPLHF
TRBV30,TRBJ2-1,-,-,TGTGCCTGGCGACAACAGGGATTTTGGGGTGAGCAGTTCTTC,CAWRQQGFWGEQFF
TRBV6-2/TRBV6-3,TRBJ2-7,TRBD2,-,TGTGCCAGCAGTTATCGTAGCGGGGATTCCTACGAGCAGTACTTC,CASSYRSGDSYEQYF
TRBV5-1,TRBJ1-2,TRBD1,many,TGCGCCAGCAGCTTGGACAGGGGCTATGGCTACACCTTC,CASSLDRGYGYTF
TRBV25-1,TRBJ1-2,-,many,TGTGCCAGCAGTGAATTTGGGGCAGGCATAATCAGCGGCTACACCTTC,CASSEFGAGIISGYTF
TRBV12-3/TRBV12-4,TRBJ2-3,-,many,TGTGCCAGCAGTTTACAGGGGCCCAGCACAGATACGCAGTATTTT,CASSLQGPSTDTQYF
TRBV12-3/TRBV12-4,TRBJ2-3,-,-,TGTGCCAGCAGTTGGTCCCAAGGGTTCACAGATACGCAGTATTTT,CASSWSQGFTDTQYF
TRBV30,TRBJ1-5,-,-,-,CAWSLRVGAGSDQPRHF
TRBV5-1,TRBJ1-1,-,few,TGCGCCAGCAGCTTCCGTTTAATGAACACTGAAGCTTTCTTT,CASSFRLMNTEAFF
TRBV7-6,TRBJ2-5,-,many,TGTGCCAGCAGCTTAAGTGGGGCAGAAGAGACCCAGTACTTC,CASSLSGAEETQYF